Each of the 28 T cell receptor beta chains below was sequenced from the same sample in a study of T cell responses to AZD1222 COVID-19 vaccine. Clones were read by immunoSEQ multiplex PCR, and TCRdb kept only the in-frame ones, dropping some. The sample contains around 110,000 clones, approximately 85% of which appear only once. The input for sequencing was peripheral blood, taken on day 0 of MenACWY control vaccination. These receptor sequences come from an adult in good health.

The genes are TRBV28 and TRBJ2-1; D gene ambiguous. CDR3 length: 17 residues. V lost 4 bases and J 12 bases, leaving 28 bases between the germline ends. Germline loops: CDR1 MDHEN, CDR2 SYDVKM. The CDR3 DNA follows: TGTGCCAGCAGTTCACACTCCGCCGGACCGCAAAGGGATCGGCAGTTCTTC. Its translation: CASSSHSAGPQRDRQFF. Variable domain in full (rest from reference TRBV28 and TRBJ2-1): DVKVTQSSRYLVKRTGEKVFLECVQDMDHENMFWYRQDPGLGLRLIYFSYDVKMKEKGDIPEGYSVSREKKERFSLILESASTNQTSMYLCASSSHSAGPQRDRQFFGPGTRLTVL.

This clone was detected only once. This chain joins TRBV5-8 and TRBJ2-7; 9 bases agree with TRBD1. Germline V lookup: CDR1 SGHTS, CDR2 YDEGEE. The CDR3 has 14 residues. V was clipped by 4 bases and J by 2 bases; unmatched bases: 4. The CDR3 DNA is TGTGCCAGCAGCGGGCGGGACAGGGCCTACGAGCAGTACTTC. Amino acids: CASSGRDRAYEQYF. The complete variable domain, with remaining parts taken from reference TRBV5-8 and TRBJ2-7, reads EAGVTQSPTHLIKTRGQQATLRCSPISGHTSVYWYQQALGLGLQFLLWYDEGEERNRGNFPPRFSGRQFPNYSSELNVNALELEDSALYLCASSGRDRAYEQYFGPGTRLTVT.

The rearrangement uses TRBV5-6 and TRBJ2-3, with D perhaps matching TRBD2 (7 bases). The CDR3 totals 13 residues. Germline V gene lookup returns CDR1 SGHDT and CDR2 YYEEEE. V gave up 3 bases and J gave up 8 bases, with 13 bases separating them. The CDR3, as DNA: TGTGCCAGCAGCTGGACTAGAGGGGGTACGCAGTATTTT. This encodes CASSWTRGGTQYF.

The rearrangement joins TRBV5-4 to TRBJ2-7, with TRBD2 matching over 10 bases. The CDR3 is 17 residues long. J was trimmed by 6 bases and V by 3 bases; bases with no gene match: 15. CDR1 and CDR2 (germline): SGHNT, YYREEE (reference sequence). In DNA, the CDR3 is TGTGCCAGCAGCTCTTTAGCGGGGGGCCTCAGCGGCGGCGAGCAGTACTTC. This gives the protein CASSSLAGGLSGGEQYF.

V gene TRBV11-3 combines with J gene TRBJ2-7; a weak D match, TRBD1 (6 bases). CDR3 size: 13 residues. Germline assignment: CDR1 SGHNT and CDR2 YENEEA. V was pared by 4 bases and J by 4 bases, with 11 bases between. The CDR3 protein is CASSSGHGYEQYF. The CDR3 nucleotides read TGTGCCAGCAGCTCGGGACACGGATACGAGCAGTACTTC.

CDR3 protein: CASRTQTGGITEAFF. CDR3 nucleotides: TGTGCCAGCAGAACCCAGACAGGGGGGATCACTGAAGCTTTCTTT. The gene calls are TRBV6-5 and TRBJ1-1; TRBD1 agrees at 9 bases. Germline V gene sequence: CDR1 MNHEY, CDR2 SVGAGI. J gave up 4 bases and V 6 bases, and 9 bases lay outside the gene matches. The CDR3 is made up of 15 amino acids.

The chain links TRBV19 to TRBJ2-2; 7 bases map to TRBD1. Germline CDR1 LNHDA, CDR2 SQIVND (reference sequence). The V segment lost 6 bases and the J segment 2 bases; nucleotides outside the gene matches: 9. The length of the CDR3 is 16 residues. This CDR3 is CASSRMGQQNTGELFF. CDR3 coding DNA: TGTGCCAGTAGCCGAATGGGACAGCAAAACACCGGGGAGCTGTTTTTT.

The chain carries TRBV12-3 or TRBV12-4 and TRBJ2-5; weak D call: TRBD2 (5 bases). V was pared by 1 base and J by 5 bases, with 8 bases between. The CDR3 is 13 amino acids. CDR3 residues: CASSLGTGETQYF. DNA of the CDR3: TGTGCCAGCAGTTTAGGGACGGGGGAGACCCAGTACTTC.

The CDR3 DNA sequence: TGCGCCAGCAGCTTGGTGGACAGGGTCGGCAATGAGCAGTTCTTC. Its translation: CASSLVDRVGNEQFF. The rearrangement joins TRBV5-1 to TRBJ2-1; 8 positions match TRBD1. V gave up 0 bases and J gave up 6 bases; unmatched junction bases: 5. Per the germline V gene, CDR1 is SGHRS and CDR2 is YFSETQ. This CDR3 is 15 amino acids long.

J is TRBJ1-1 and V is TRBV29-1; 9 nucleotides line up with TRBD1. Trimming removed 4 bases from V and 1 base from J; junction bases left unmatched: 7. The CDR3 is 15 residues long. Germline-derived CDR1 and CDR2 are SQVTM and ANQGSEA. CDR3 nucleotide sequence: TGCAGCGTTGGGCCCAGACAGGGGGGGAACACTGAAGCTTTCTTT. Amino acid sequence: CSVGPRQGGNTEAFF.

The CDR3: CASSLDSVLNYNSPLHF. The CDR3 DNA reads TGTGCCAGCAGCTTAGATTCTGTACTTAACTATAATTCACCCCTCCACTTT. The chain carries TRBV11-2 and TRBJ1-6, with unresolved D. Germline V gives CDR1 SGHAT, CDR2 FQNNGV. Trimming took off 0 bases at V and 3 bases at J, with 12 bases between the two ends. The CDR3 totals 17 residues.

The V and J genes are TRBV28 and TRBJ2-7; 9 positions agree with TRBD2. This CDR3 has 17 amino acids. V lost 1 base and J lost 0; bases outside the gene matches: 7. Germline assignment: CDR1 MDHEN and CDR2 SYDVKM. CDR3 sequence: CASSLFGAGGVSYEQYF. The CDR3 DNA follows: TGTGCCAGCAGTTTATTTGGTGCGGGGGGGGTCTCCTACGAGCAGTACTTC.

The chain is built from TRBV7-2 and TRBJ1-1, with 11 positions matching TRBD1. After removal of 5 bases from V and 4 bases from J, the junction contained 3 bases not matched to a gene. This CDR3 region has 14 residues. Germline V lookup: CDR1 SGHTA, CDR2 FQGNSA. The CDR3 is CASSPGTGGTEAFF. For the CDR3, the DNA is TGTGCCAGCAGCCCGGGGACAGGGGGCACTGAAGCTTTCTTT.

This sequence joins TRBV4-1 and TRBJ1-4; weak D call: TRBD1 (5 bases). V lost 4 bases to trimming and J lost 4 bases, with 7 bases between them. Germline loops: CDR1 MGHRA, CDR2 YSYEKL. The CDR3 is 13 amino acids. The CDR3 nucleotides read TGCGCCAGCAGCCGGGACGATAATGAAAAACTGTTTTTT. This sequence encodes CASSRDDNEKLFF.

V is TRBV7-2 and J is TRBJ2-2, with D perhaps assigned TRBD1 or TRBD2 (5 bases each). Trimming took 3 bases from V and 6 from J, leaving 11 bases between them. Germline loops: CDR1 SGHTA, CDR2 FQGNSA. The CDR3 length is 14 residues. The CDR3, as DNA: TGTGCCAGCAGCTTCGATGGGGGTCCCGGGGAGCTGTTTTTT. Its translation: CASSFDGGPGELFF.

This clone was detected a few times. The J gene is TRBJ2-3, the V gene TRBV11-2, with a possible D match to TRBD2 (6 bases). The CDR3 is 14 amino acids. Germline V CDR1 and CDR2: SGHAT, FQNNGV. V was clipped by 5 bases and J by 1 base, with 10 bases between them. CDR3 DNA: TGTGCCAGCAGCCCAATAGCGGGCACAGATACGCAGTATTTT. Encoded protein: CASSPIAGTDTQYF.

This chain joins TRBV19 and TRBJ2-1; D may be TRBD2 (6 bases). V lost 1 base to trimming and J lost 3 bases, with 10 bases between them. Germline values: CDR1 LNHDA, CDR2 SQIVND (reference sequence). The CDR3 loop spans 15 amino acids. The chain's CDR3 is CASSIGGGSYNEQFF. The CDR3 DNA reads as TGTGCCAGTAGTATAGGAGGAGGGAGCTACAATGAGCAGTTCTTC.

This clone was recorded only once. The chain couples TRBV28 to TRBJ2-7, with 8 nucleotides matching TRBD1. This CDR3 is built from 13 residues. Trimming at V came to 9 bases and at J to 3 bases, leaving 7 bases not matched to a gene. The germline V gene has CDR1 MDHEN and CDR2 SYDVKM. In DNA form, the CDR3 reads TGTGCCAGTAGGGGGACAGGCATCTACGAGCAGTACTTC. Its protein is CASRGTGIYEQYF.

This clone occurred once. V usage is TRBV5-8 and J usage is TRBJ2-7, with D possibly called TRBD1 or TRBD2 (5 bases each). Germline CDR1 reads SGHTS; CDR2 reads YDEGEE. V shed 4 bases and J shed 3 bases, with 14 bases lying between them. The CDR3 covers 14 residues. CDR3 in DNA: TGTGCCAGCAGCCCGGGTGGGGGATACTACGAGCAGTACTTC. Protein sequence: CASSPGGGYYEQYF.

The chain combines TRBV9 with TRBJ1-2; TRBD1 might be the D (6 bases). Germline V gene data show CDR1 as SGDLS and CDR2 as YYNGEE. V lost 3 bases and J 6 bases, leaving 12 bases between the germline ends. The CDR3 contains 13 residues. Here the CDR3 DNA reads TGTGCCAGCAGCGCCTCAGGGGAAAATGGCTACACCTTC. Protein: CASSASGENGYTF.

The V gene is TRBV5-5, the J gene TRBJ1-6; D call uncertain. The V and J ends lost 0 bases and 7 bases respectively, with 14 bases between them. Per germline, CDR1 SGHKS and CDR2 YYEKEE (reference sequence). CDR3 length: 16 residues. CDR3 sequence reads: CASSLGADFQNSPLHF. CDR3 nucleotide sequence: TGTGCCAGCAGCTTGGGGGCAGATTTCCAAAATTCACCCCTCCACTTT.

The gene calls are TRBV12-3 or TRBV12-4 and TRBJ1-2; TRBD1 matches at 9 bases. J gave up 5 bases and V 7 bases, and 5 bases lay outside the gene matches. The CDR3 is made up of 13 amino acids. CDR3 DNA sequence: TGTGCCAGCACCATGGGACAGGGATATGGCTACACCTTC. It specifies CASTMGQGYGYTF.

This rearrangement joins TRBV10-3 to TRBJ1-6; tentatively, D is TRBD1 (5 bases). Germline V gene sequence: CDR1 ENHRY, CDR2 SYGVKD. V was trimmed by 2 bases and J by 5 bases, leaving 10 bases between them. This CDR3 comprises 15 residues. The CDR3 loop is CAISEETAHNSPLHF. The DNA for the CDR3 is TGTGCCATCAGTGAGGAGACAGCACATAATTCACCCCTCCACTTT.

In its sample, this clone was seen once. This rearrangement joins TRBV24-1 to TRBJ2-1, with D unresolved. Germline values: CDR1 KGHDR, CDR2 SFDVKD. V was pared by 9 bases and J by 4 bases, with 15 bases between. CDR3 length: 14 residues. CDR3 loop: CATGTPNFYNEQFF. The CDR3 DNA reads as TGTGCCACCGGTACCCCAAATTTTTACAATGAGCAGTTCTTC.

The chain combines TRBV3-1 (or the pseudogene TRBV3-2) with TRBJ2-2, with no clear D. This CDR3 is 14 amino acids long. Trimming shortened V by 3 bases and J by 4 bases, and 9 bases separated the two germline ends. Per germline, CDR1 LGHDT and CDR2 YNNKEL (reference sequence). As DNA, the CDR3 is TGTGCCAGCAGCCAGGCCTGGGCCACCGGGGAGCTGTTTTTT. This gives the protein CASSQAWATGELFF.

V is TRBV5-1 and J is TRBJ1-2, with D tentatively TRBD1 (5 bases). Looked up from germline, CDR1 is SGHRS and CDR2 is YFSETQ. This CDR3 is built from 15 residues. Trimming removed 0 bases from V and 3 bases from J, with 12 bases in between. The CDR3 DNA reads TGCGCCAGCAGCTTGGAAAGGGCGGGGCACTATGGCTACACCTTC. Translating gives CASSLERAGHYGYTF.

The rearrangement joins TRBV18 to TRBJ1-5; the D is unclear. Trimming removed 2 bases at V and 1 base at J, with 3 bases between. Germline CDR1 and CDR2: KGHSH and LQKENI. The CDR3 has 13 amino acids. CDR3: CASSPGSNQPQHF. The CDR3 nucleotides read TGTGCCAGCTCACCAGGGAGCAATCAGCCCCAGCATTTT. Together with reference TRBV18 and TRBJ1-5, the CDR3 gives the full variable domain: NAGVMQNPRHLVRRRGQEARLRCSPMKGHSHVYWYRQLPEEGLKFMVYLQKENIIDESGMPKERFSAEFPKEGPSILRIQQVVRGDSAAYFCASSPGSNQPQHFGDGTRLSIL.

The chain couples TRBV6-5 to TRBJ1-2, with no clear D. V dropped 8 bases and J dropped 4 bases, with 14 bases sitting between them. The CDR3 is 13 amino acids. CDR1 is MNHEY and CDR2 is SVGAGI in the germline V gene. CDR3 in amino acids: CASELSQGYGYTF. CDR3 bases: TGTGCCAGCGAATTATCCCAAGGCTATGGCTACACCTTC.